A selection of T cell receptor beta chains follows, all from one sample in a study of T cell responses to AZD1222 COVID-19 vaccine. Some clones are missing from TCRdb's copy, which holds only in-frame ones; the method was immunoSEQ multiplex PCR. The sample has some 94,000 clones, 70% to 90% seen once; the top ten hold around 3.1%. Sequenced material: peripheral blood, taken on day 0 of AZD1222 vaccination. These receptors were collected from an adult in good health. Each CDR3 is given with its conserved first and last residue. A D gene is named only where the DNA matches it firmly. For some rows the clone size is stated as once, few or many, or as a class when expanded; others skip it.

length,J,size,D,V,DNA,CDR3
14,TRBJ1-6,.,.,TRBV19,TGTGCCTCGGCCGCCAGCGGGTCCAATTCACCCCTCCACTTT,CASAASGSNSPLHF
13,TRBJ1-1,.,.,TRBV11-2,TGTGCCAGCAGGGCTAGGGAGTGGAGTGAAGCTTTCTTT,CASRAREWSEAFF
13,TRBJ2-3,.,.,TRBV12-5,TGTGCTAGTGCGGGGGCTGCCACAGATACGCAGTATTTT,CASAGAATDTQYF
15,TRBJ1-1,.,.,TRBV7-9,TGTGCCAGCAGCTTAGGCGGGGCCCGAGGAACTGAAGCTTTCTTT,CASSLGGARGTEAFF
16,TRBJ1-3,.,TRBD1,TRBV7-7,TGTGCTAGCAGCCCACTAGGGACAGGGCCTGGAAACACCATATATTTT,CASSPLGTGPGNTIYF
15,TRBJ2-5,once,.,TRBV5-1,TGCGCCAGCAGCTTGGTAGTAGGGGGGCAAGAGACCCAGTACTTC,CASSLVVGGQETQYF
14,TRBJ1-1,once,.,TRBV19,TGTGCCAGTAGTATAGGGCAGCTGAACACTGAAGCTTTCTTT,CASSIGQLNTEAFF
16,TRBJ1-3,.,.,TRBV13,TGTGCCAGCAGCTCCCCTAATCTTGGGGCCGGAAACACCATATATTTT,CASSSPNLGAGNTIYF
16,TRBJ1-2,.,TRBD1,TRBV7-9,TGTGCCAGCAGCCCTCTGGACAGGGGGGTTAACTATGGCTACACCTTC,CASSPLDRGVNYGYTF
14,TRBJ1-2,.,.,TRBV3-1/TRBV3-2,TGTGCCAGCAGCAGAGAGGGGGGGAGATATGGCTACACCTTC,CASSREGGRYGYTF
15,TRBJ2-1,.,TRBD2,TRBV7-9,TGTGCCAGCAGCTTAGTGGCTAGCGGGATAAATGAGCAGTTCTTC,CASSLVASGINEQFF
13,TRBJ1-2,.,TRBD1,TRBV19,TGTGCCAGTAGTGCCCGGACAGGGGATGGCTACACCTTC,CASSARTGDGYTF
14,TRBJ1-1,.,TRBD1,TRBV28,TGTGCCAGCAGTTGGGGACAGATGAACACTGAAGCTTTCTTT,CASSWGQMNTEAFF
16,TRBJ1-1,.,.,TRBV5-1,TGTGCCAGCAGCTTGGAAGGCGGTTGGGTGAACACTGAAGCTTTCTTT,CASSLEGGWVNTEAFF
15,TRBJ1-3,.,TRBD1,TRBV10-3,TGTGCCATCAGTAGCATACAGGGGGACGGAAACACCATATATTTT,CAISSIQGDGNTIYF
14,TRBJ1-3,.,.,TRBV7-9,TGTGCCAGCAGAGAAGGGAGCTCTGGAAACACCATATATTTT,CASREGSSGNTIYF
15,TRBJ2-1,.,TRBD2,TRBV11-2,TGTGCCAGCAGCCCCTCGGCGGGAGGGCCAGGTGAGCAGTTCTTC,CASSPSAGGPGEQFF
19,TRBJ2-1,.,TRBD2,TRBV7-6,TGTGCCAGCAGCTTAAGGACTAGCGGGGGGACAAGCTCCTACAATGAGCAGTTCTTC,CASSLRTSGGTSSYNEQFF
17,TRBJ2-2,.,.,TRBV15,TGTGCCACCAGCAGAGATCATTGGCAGGGAGATCCCGGGGAGCTGTTTTTT,CATSRDHWQGDPGELFF
15,TRBJ1-5,once,TRBD1,TRBV5-1,TGTGCCAGCAGCGAAGGGACAGGTAGCAATCAGCCCCAGCATTTT,CASSEGTGSNQPQHF
13,TRBJ1-5,.,TRBD1,TRBV6-5,TGTGCCAGCAGTATCAGGGGGGATCAGCCCCAGCATTTT,CASSIRGDQPQHF
13,TRBJ1-1,.,.,TRBV6-5,TGTGCCAGCAGACGGGGCCTAAACACTGAAGCTTTCTTT,CASRRGLNTEAFF
13,TRBJ1-5,.,.,TRBV19,TGTGCCAGTAGTATAGGTCCCGGACAGCCCCAGCATTTT,CASSIGPGQPQHF
12,TRBJ1-3,.,.,TRBV12-3/TRBV12-4,TGTGCCAGCAGTTTCGAGGGAAACACCATATATTTT,CASSFEGNTIYF
12,TRBJ1-4,.,.,TRBV7-8,TGTGCCGTGCCGGACAGTAATGAAAAACTGTTTTTT,CAVPDSNEKLFF
20,TRBJ2-1,.,TRBD2,TRBV6-2/TRBV6-3,TGTGCCAGCAGTTACTCGAAGGGACTAGCGGGAGTGGGATCCTACAATGAGCAGTTCTTC,CASSYSKGLAGVGSYNEQFF
14,TRBJ2-3,.,.,TRBV2,TGTGCCAGCAGTCCCTTGACTGGACGGGATACGCAGTATTTT,CASSPLTGRDTQYF
14,TRBJ1-5,.,TRBD1,TRBV18,TGTGCCAGCTCCCAGGGAGGGGGCGATCAGCCCCAGCATTTT,CASSQGGGDQPQHF
15,TRBJ1-5,.,TRBD1,TRBV7-2,TGTGCCAGCAGCCTGGACAGGGGGATCAATCAGCCCCAGCATTTT,CASSLDRGINQPQHF
17,TRBJ1-2,once,.,TRBV4-3,TGCGCCAGCAGCCAAGCCGTTGAGACAACCAGATCAGATGGCTACACCTTC,CASSQAVETTRSDGYTF
16,TRBJ2-7,.,TRBD2,TRBV6-5,TGTGCCAGCAGTTATCGGCTAGCGGGGGGATCGGGCGAGCAGTACTTC,CASSYRLAGGSGEQYF
17,TRBJ2-3,.,.,TRBV3-1/TRBV3-2,TGTGCCAGCAGCCCCCATTTGGGGAAGCAACCCACAGATACGCAGTATTTT,CASSPHLGKQPTDTQYF
13,TRBJ2-2,.,.,TRBV2,TGTGCCAGCAGGCCCCAGGGCGCCGGGGAGCTGTTTTTT,CASRPQGAGELFF
14,TRBJ1-1,.,.,TRBV2,TGTGCCAGCAGTGATGAAACAGGGAGAGGGAACGCTTTCTTT,CASSDETGRGNAFF
15,TRBJ1-5,.,TRBD1,TRBV19,TGTGCCAGTAGTACGATGGACAGGAGCAATCAGCCCCAGCATTTT,CASSTMDRSNQPQHF
21,TRBJ2-1,once,TRBD2,TRBV7-8,TGTGCCAGCACCTTAGATTTCAAGTCCCCCCAGCGGGGGGAAGGTCGCAATGAGCAGTTCTTC,CASTLDFKSPQRGEGRNEQFF
16,TRBJ1-1,.,.,TRBV7-8,TGTGCCAGCAGCCCCCTCCCGTCAGGGATGAACATTGAAGCTTTCTTT,CASSPLPSGMNIEAFF
14,TRBJ1-1,.,.,TRBV4-2,TGTGCCAGCAGCCAAGTCGCAGATCCGAATGAAGCTTTCTTT,CASSQVADPNEAFF
11,TRBJ1-2,once,.,TRBV7-2,TGTGCCAGCAGCTTATACAGTGGCTACACCTTC,CASSLYSGYTF
14,TRBJ1-1,.,.,TRBV4-3,TGCGCCAGCAGCCAAGAGTGGGACTTCACTGAAGCTTTCTTT,CASSQEWDFTEAFF
17,TRBJ2-1,.,TRBD1,TRBV10-3,TGTGCCATCAGTGGGGACAGGGCAAAAAGGGGATACAATGAGCAGTTCTTC,CAISGDRAKRGYNEQFF
14,TRBJ1-1,.,.,TRBV19,TGTGCCAGTAGTATTCAGGGGTTGTACACTGAAGCTTTCTTT,CASSIQGLYTEAFF
13,TRBJ2-7,.,.,TRBV5-1,TGCGCCAGCAGCTTGGTGTACGTGGGAGAGCAGTACTTC,CASSLVYVGEQYF
16,TRBJ1-3,.,.,TRBV11-3,TGTGCCAGCAGCCCGCGGACGGATCCCCGTGGAAACACCATATATTTT,CASSPRTDPRGNTIYF
14,TRBJ1-5,few,.,TRBV6-6,TGTGCCAGCACGGGCAGGGACCTCAATCAGCCCCAGCATTTT,CASTGRDLNQPQHF
13,TRBJ1-4,.,.,TRBV7-6,TGTGCCAGCAGCCAGATGACTAATGAAAAACTGTTTTTT,CASSQMTNEKLFF
15,TRBJ1-3,.,TRBD1,TRBV5-1,TGCGCCAGCAGCTTAGAAGGGACAGGGAGAAACACCATATATTTT,CASSLEGTGRNTIYF
18,TRBJ1-6,.,.,TRBV2,TGTGCCAGCAGAATGGGGATGGGGGAACAGATCTGGAATTCACCCCTCCACTTT,CASRMGMGEQIWNSPLHF
14,TRBJ1-2,.,.,TRBV6-5,TGTGCCAGCAGGCAAGACGGGACATACTATGGCTACACCTTC,CASRQDGTYYGYTF
15,TRBJ2-7,.,TRBD1,TRBV7-9,TGTGCCAGCAGCTCCGGACAGGGGAGGAACTACGAGCAGTACTTC,CASSSGQGRNYEQYF
16,TRBJ1-2,.,TRBD1,TRBV11-3,TGTGCCAGCAGCTTAGGGCCGGACAGGGGTGACTATGGCTACACCTTC,CASSLGPDRGDYGYTF
15,TRBJ2-7,.,.,TRBV7-8,TGTGCCAGCAGCTTAGTAGGACACCTTATCTACGAGCAGTACTTC,CASSLVGHLIYEQYF
12,TRBJ1-2,.,.,TRBV30,TGTGCCTCCGGACTGTCGAACTATGGCTACACCTTC,CASGLSNYGYTF